Below, 8 T cell receptor beta chains from the same sample are listed, as sequenced in a study of shared clonotypes between healthy human individuals. The method was immunoSEQ multiplex PCR; TCRdb's version includes in-frame clones alone and lacks a portion of them. Of a few hundred thousand clones listed, roughly 97% were seen once; the top ten hold 0.057%. Sequenced input: naive CD4+ T cells sorted from blood. The subset denotes: CD45RA+ positively selected. Receptor source: a woman in her 30s in good health.

This chain joins TRBV25-1 and TRBJ2-7; D not resolved. The CDR3 is 12 residues long. Germline lookup yields CDR1 MGHDK and CDR2 SYGVNS. The V gene lost 5 bases and the J gene lost 1 base, with 6 bases spanning the gap. This chain's CDR3 is CASSSGSYEQYF. For the CDR3, the DNA is TGTGCCAGCAGTTCTGGTTCCTACGAGCAGTACTTC.

This clone appeared a single time. The chain couples TRBV5-4 to TRBJ2-3; perhaps TRBD1 as D (6 bases). Between the trimmed V and J ends, which lost 0 bases and 1 base, there was a span of 15 bases. Germline V CDR1 and CDR2: SGHNT, YYREEE (reference sequence). This CDR3 has 17 residues. The CDR3 here is CASSLATGTLGTDTQYF. The CDR3 region has the DNA TGTGCCAGCAGCTTGGCCACAGGGACACTCGGCACAGATACGCAGTATTTT.

This CDR3 reads CASSFPAGGHYNEQFF. The CDR3 DNA reads TGTGCCAGCAGCTTTCCAGCGGGAGGTCACTACAATGAGCAGTTCTTC. The chain recombines TRBV5-4 with TRBJ2-1, with 9 nucleotides matching TRBD2. The CDR3 is 16 amino acids. Germline loops: CDR1 SGHNT, CDR2 YYREEE (reference sequence). J gave up 3 bases and V 2 bases, and 6 bases lay outside the gene matches.

J is TRBJ2-7 and V is TRBV29-1, with a tentative D call TRBD1 (5 bases). The germline V and J ends were trimmed by 7 bases and 6 bases, with 16 bases remaining between them. This CDR3 contains 12 residues. Germline CDR1 is SQVTM and CDR2 is ANQGSEA. CDR3 residues: CSAADSGSEQYF. In DNA, the CDR3 is TGCAGCGCCGCTGACTCAGGGTCCGAGCAGTACTTC.

In DNA, the CDR3 is TGTGCCAGCATCCCGGACAAGCCCGGGACTAGCCCCGCGAATGAGCAGTTCTTC. Residues: CASIPDKPGTSPANEQFF. The V gene is TRBV7-9, the J gene TRBJ2-1, with 9 nucleotides matching TRBD2. Unmatched junction bases numbered 20, after V lost 7 bases and J lost 7 bases. Germline CDR1 and CDR2: SEHNR and FQNEAQ (reference sequence). This CDR3 comprises 18 residues.

J is TRBJ2-1 and V is TRBV28, with 10 bases fitting TRBD2. The germline V gene encodes CDR1 MDHEN and CDR2 SYDVKM. V gave up 2 bases and J gave up 6 bases; unmatched junction bases: 4. CDR3 size: 15 residues. The CDR3 DNA reads TGTGCCAGCAGTTTACCTACTAGCGGGGTCAATGAGCAGTTCTTC. Its protein product is CASSLPTSGVNEQFF. The whole variable domain, remainder taken from reference TRBV28 and TRBJ2-1, is DVKVTQSSRYLVKRTGEKVFLECVQDMDHENMFWYRQDPGLGLRLIYFSYDVKMKEKGDIPEGYSVSREKKERFSLILESASTNQTSMYLCASSLPTSGVNEQFFGPGTRLTVL.

The CDR3: CASSLGERGPTDTQYF. The CDR3 bases are TGCGCCAGCAGCTTGGGAGAGAGAGGCCCCACAGATACGCAGTATTTT. This chain links TRBV5-1 with TRBJ2-3; D is ambiguous. The V gene lost 0 bases and the J gene lost 2 bases, with 13 bases spanning the gap. The germline CDR1 and CDR2 sequences are SGHRS and YFSETQ. CDR3 length: 16 amino acids.

The sample holds a few counts of this clone. The chain employs TRBV2 and TRBJ1-2; D remains unclear. Trimming pared 7 bases from V and 2 bases from J, leaving 14 bases between. Germline V gene sequence: CDR1 SNHLY, CDR2 FYNNEI. The CDR3 runs 14 residues. CDR3 sequence: CASKDGLPNYGYTF. The CDR3 DNA sequence: TGTGCCAGCAAGGACGGACTCCCCAACTATGGCTACACCTTC.